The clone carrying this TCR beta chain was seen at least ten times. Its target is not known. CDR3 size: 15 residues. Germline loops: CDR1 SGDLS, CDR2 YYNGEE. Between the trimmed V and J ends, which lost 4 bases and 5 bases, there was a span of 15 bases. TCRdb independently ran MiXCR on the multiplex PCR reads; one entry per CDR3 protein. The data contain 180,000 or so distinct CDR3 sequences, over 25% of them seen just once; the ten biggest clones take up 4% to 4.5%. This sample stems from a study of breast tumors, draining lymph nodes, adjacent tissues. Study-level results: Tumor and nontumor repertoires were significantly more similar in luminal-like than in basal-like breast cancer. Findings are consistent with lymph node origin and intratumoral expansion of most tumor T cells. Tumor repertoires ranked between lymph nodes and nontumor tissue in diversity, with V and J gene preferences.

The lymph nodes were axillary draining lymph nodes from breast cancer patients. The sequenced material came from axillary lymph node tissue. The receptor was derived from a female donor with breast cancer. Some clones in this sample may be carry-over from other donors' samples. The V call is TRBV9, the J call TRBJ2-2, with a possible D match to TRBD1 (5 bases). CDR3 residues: CASSYGAEWTGELFF. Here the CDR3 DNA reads TGTGCCAGCAGCTATGGGGCTGAATGGACCGGGGAGCTGTTTTTT.